What follows is one TCR beta chain and its context. This clonotype was recorded a few times. Its specific antigen is unknown. Qualities for individual bases were not recorded, and no much larger clone is one base off. These data are taken from a study of T cells after yellow fever vaccination (dated by TCRdb to between 2017 and 2020). The study in broad terms: The SMART-Seq v4 Ultra Low Input RNA kit was used to prepare libraries from fractions with low cell numbers. To follow T-cell clones before and after primary and booster YFV17D yellow fever vaccination, bulk TCR alpha and beta repertoires were sequenced over time. Two healthy male donors, one aged 18 to 30 and one aged 30 to 40 years, were included in the cohort. Bulk PBMC replicates and cell subsets were isolated from blood drawn at multiple timepoints before and after both primary and secondary immunization.

The CDR1 and CDR2 encoded by the germline V gene are MNHEY and SVGEGT. Counted from cysteine to phenylalanine, this CDR3 has 17 amino acids. Of the read, only the CDR3 DNA is kept; its 51 bases are in frame from base 1. The germline V and J ends show losses of 6 bases and 2 bases respectively, and no gene match explains 9 bases of the junction. TCR cDNA was synthesized by 5'RACE template switching, through which a universal primer site and unique molecular identifiers were introduced. Priming for cDNA synthesis came from both the TCR alpha and TCR beta constant segments. Library amplification involved two PCR steps, and the second step added sample barcodes and sequencing adapters. Sequencing of libraries was done on Illumina HiSeq 2500 (2x100 bp) or NovaSeq (2x150 bp). The authors processed their data as follows. MIGEC was used to demultiplex reads and collapse the reads into UMI consensus sequences, and MiXCR was used for V(D)J alignment. Vaccine-responding clonotypes were defined with edgeR using replicate PBMC samples, requiring FDR below 0.01 and a log2 fold change above 5 up to day 15. Each bulk clonotype received a CD4 or CD8 identity based on whether the sequenced CD4 or CD8 repertoire contained that clonotype at higher abundance. TCRdb cleaned the public reads at Q25 with fastp, built clones with MiXCR and kept in-frame beta chains. Rows matching on CDR3 protein sequence are summarized as one entry with the most common DNA and genes. The V and J calls were determined by TCRdb, not by the authors. The sample table contains 200,000 to 300,000 distinct CDR3 sequences; only one count was recorded for 10% to 15% of them. Clones ranked in the top ten supply roughly 0.5% of the sample.

The sample's treatment or condition label, in plain terms: live attenuated yellow fever vaccine strain. PBMCs were isolated from peripheral blood using a standard Ficoll-Paque protocol. Dynabeads CD4 and CD8 positive selection kits were used to isolate CD4 and CD8 T-cell fractions. RNA was extracted with TriZol from bulk PBMCs, CD4 and CD8 fractions, and dextramer-positive and dextramer-negative fractions. Results the study describes overall, beyond this receptor: Most clones expanded after primary vaccination (around 96% of CD4 and 88% of CD8) were re-detected after the booster, suggesting that broad memory maintenance occurred. The secondary T-cell response was found to be weaker but faster than the primary response, with a peak reached on day 5 rather than on day 15. The study included only a couple of donors, which limits how far the findings can be generalized. A small share of clonotypes occurred in both CD4 and CD8 compartments, likely arising from convergent recombination. Computational filtering was required because FACS-sorted repertoires could contain abundant contaminating clonotypes from the bulk population.

This receptor was obtained from a young man who received the YFV17D yellow fever vaccine. The sample consisted of CD4+ T cells sorted from PBMCs, taken 45 days after the yellow fever booster vaccination. The rearranged segments are TRBV6-2 or TRBV6-3 and TRBJ2-1; a stretch of 11 junction bases matches TRBD2. The CDR3 protein sequence reads: CASRTDSGRAPYNEQFF. The nucleotide sequence reads TGTGCCAGCAGGACAGATAGCGGGAGGGCCCCCTACAATGAGCAGTTCTTC.